This is a list of T cell receptor beta chains from one sample in a study of T cell repertoires in cytomegalovirus infection. One entry per CDR3 protein, called by TCRdb with MiXCR from the reads. The repertoire holds under 200,000 distinct CDR3 sequences, with roughly 27% as singletons. Sequences were obtained from PBMCs. The receptors shown here come from a human donor in good health (CMV status not recorded). Some clones in this sample may be carry-over from other donors' samples. Both conserved end residues are part of each CDR3. A D gene is named only where the DNA matches it firmly. Size is stated for part of the rows, as once, few or many counts, or as a class when the clone is expanded.

v_gene	abundance	d_gene	j_gene	CDR3nt	CDR3aa
TRBV11-2	NA	NA	TRBJ2-1	TGTGCCAGCAGCTTAGGTTCGGTCGCCAGGTTCTTC	CASSLGSVARFF
TRBV7-2	NA	NA	TRBJ2-5	TGTGCCAGCAGCTTACCCAACCCCTCCCAGTACTTC	CASSLPNPSQYF
TRBV19	NA	NA	TRBJ2-1	TGTGCCAGTAGTTTCACCAGGGGCAGCAACAATGAGCAGTTCTTC	CASSFTRGSNNEQFF
TRBV7-2	many	NA	TRBJ2-3	TGTGCCAGCAGCCCCGTAGGGCCTAGCGTGAGCCCAGATACGCAGTATTTT	CASSPVGPSVSPDTQYF
TRBV11-2	many	NA	TRBJ1-4	TGTGCCAGCAGCTTAGTACTGGATGAAAAACTGTTTTTT	CASSLVLDEKLFF
TRBV29-1	NA	TRBD1	TRBJ2-7	TGCAGCGTCCTGGACAGGGCAACATACGAGCAGTACTTC	CSVLDRATYEQYF
TRBV7-9	NA	NA	TRBJ2-5	TGTGTCAGCAGCTCACCCCCGCCCGAAGAGACCCAGTACTTC	CVSSSPPPEETQYF
TRBV12-3/TRBV12-4	few	NA	TRBJ2-3	TGTGCCAGCAGTTTAGACGCGGGGAGCACAGATACGCAGTATTTT	CASSLDAGSTDTQYF
TRBV7-2	NA	NA	TRBJ2-3	TGTGCCAGCAGCTTTTCAGCAGATACGCAGTATTTT	CASSFSADTQYF
TRBV7-8	NA	TRBD2	TRBJ2-7	TGTGCCAGCAGCCCCTACGAAGCGGGGGGCGAGCAGTACTTC	CASSPYEAGGEQYF
TRBV12-3/TRBV12-4	NA	TRBD1	TRBJ1-1	TGTGCCAGTCTCACGACAGGGAGATTCCTGAACACTGAAGCTTTCTTT	CASLTTGRFLNTEAFF
TRBV19	NA	NA	TRBJ1-1	TGTGCCAGTAGTATGGCGAGGGGGAACACTGAAGCTTTCTTT	CASSMARGNTEAFF
TRBV27	NA	TRBD1	TRBJ1-1	TGTGCCAGCGGGACTAGACAGGGGACCACGTTCTTTATCGCTTTCTTT	CASGTRQGTTFFIAFF
TRBV20-1	NA	TRBD2	TRBJ2-7	TGCAGTGCTAGAGATCAAGTTAGCGGGGGCCCCTCCTACGAGCAGTACTTC	CSARDQVSGGPSYEQYF
TRBV5-4	NA	TRBD2	TRBJ2-3	TGTGCCAGCAGCCGCATACGGGGGGGCAGGGGCACAGATACGCAGTATTTT	CASSRIRGGRGTDTQYF
TRBV27	few	NA	TRBJ2-7	TGTGCCAGCAGTTTACAGGGACCAAGCTCCTACGAGCAGTACTTC	CASSLQGPSSYEQYF
TRBV9	few	NA	TRBJ2-2	TGTGCCAGCAGCGTAGGAGGCTCTCTCGCGGGTACCGGGGAGCTGTTTTTT	CASSVGGSLAGTGELFF
TRBV28	NA	NA	TRBJ2-1	TGTGCCAGCAGTCGAGTGGCGGGGTTCTCCTACAATGAGCAGTTCTTC	CASSRVAGFSYNEQFF
TRBV20-1	NA	NA	TRBJ1-5	TGCAGTGCTAGGACGGGGGCGAATCAGCCCCAGCATTTT	CSARTGANQPQHF
TRBV2	many	TRBD1	TRBJ1-5	TGTGCCAGCAGGGGACAGACGAGGCAGCCCCAGCATTTT	CASRGQTRQPQHF
TRBV12-3/TRBV12-4	NA	TRBD1	TRBJ1-6	TGTGCCAGCAGGTCCGGACAGGGAGTTAATTCACCCCTCCACTTT	CASRSGQGVNSPLHF
TRBV7-2	few	NA	TRBJ1-4	TGTGCCAGCAGCCCAATGCTCAGGACCCCGGGGTCAAAACTGTTTTTT	CASSPMLRTPGSKLFF
TRBV7-2	few	NA	TRBJ2-2	TGTGCCAGCAGCTTAAGTGCTACCGGGGAGCTGTTTTTT	CASSLSATGELFF
TRBV7-9	NA	NA	TRBJ2-1	TGTGCCAGCAGCTCCAATGAGGCATGGAACAATGAGCAGTTCTTC	CASSSNEAWNNEQFF
TRBV5-1	NA	NA	TRBJ2-2	TGCGCCAGCAGCACTACAGCCGGGACGGACACCGGGGAGCTGTTTTTT	CASSTTAGTDTGELFF
TRBV7-8	few	NA	TRBJ2-7	TGTGCCAGCAGCTGGAGCACGCCGGACGAGCAGTACTTC	CASSWSTPDEQYF
TRBV5-1	NA	TRBD2	TRBJ2-7	TGCGCCAGCAGCGCGGGACTAGCGGTCGATCGGGAGCAGTACTTC	CASSAGLAVDREQYF
TRBV4-1	NA	TRBD2	TRBJ2-2	TGTGCCAGCAGCCAAGGCTCGGCGGGGGGGTGGGGCACCGGGGAGCTGTTTTTT	CASSQGSAGGWGTGELFF
TRBV7-2	NA	NA	TRBJ1-3	TGTGCCAGCAGCTTAACTGGCCCTACCTCTGGAAACACCATATATTTT	CASSLTGPTSGNTIYF
TRBV6-1	NA	NA	TRBJ1-6	TGTGCCAGCAGGAGACAGATCAATAATTCACCCCTCCACTTT	CASRRQINNSPLHF